Listed here are 32 T cell receptor beta chains from one sample, sequenced in a study of blood T cell repertoires in COVID-19. Sequencing was performed with immunoSEQ multiplex PCR; in TCRdb, only in-frame clones are kept and a portion is missing. In the table there are 45,000 to 55,000 clones, 80% to 90% of which are singletons. The sequencing input was peripheral blood. These receptors all stem from a human donor in a cohort sampled during active COVID-19.

This rearrangement joins TRBV6-1 to TRBJ2-7, with 8 bases aligning to TRBD1. Unmatched junction bases numbered 7, after V lost 3 bases and J lost 6 bases. The germline CDR1 and CDR2 sequences are MNHNS and SASEGT. The CDR3 loop spans 14 amino acids. The CDR3 spells CASSDGQGTGEQYF. In nucleotides, the CDR3 is TGTGCCAGCAGTGACGGACAGGGTACAGGCGAGCAGTACTTC.

The chain recombines TRBV4-1 with TRBJ1-4; unclear D gene. V was trimmed by 0 bases and J by 0 bases, leaving 5 bases between them. The germline gives CDR1 MGHRA, CDR2 YSYEKL. The CDR3 has 15 residues. The CDR3 sequence is CASSQDRATNEKLFF. Written as DNA, the CDR3 is TGCGCCAGCAGCCAAGATCGGGCAACTAATGAAAAACTGTTTTTT.

V gene TRBV19 combines with J gene TRBJ2-1; 7 bases align to TRBD2. The CDR3 length is 15 residues. Germline CDR1 and CDR2: LNHDA and SQIVND (reference sequence). V lost 3 bases to trimming and J lost 3 bases; unmatched junction nucleotides: 5. CDR3 coding DNA: TGTGCCAGTAGTATCAGACTAGCCCTCTACAATGAGCAGTTCTTC. It yields the protein CASSIRLALYNEQFF. Full variable domain (remainder filled in from reference TRBV19 and TRBJ2-1): DGGITQSPKYLFRKEGQNVTLSCEQNLNHDAMYWYRQDPGQGLRLIYYSQIVNDFQKGDIAEGYSVSREKKESFPLTVTSAQKNPTAFYLCASSIRLALYNEQFFGPGTRLTVL.

This clone was seen a handful of times. The chain links TRBV12-3 or TRBV12-4 to TRBJ1-2; D gene unclear. V was pared by 4 bases and J by 9 bases, with 12 bases between. The CDR3 sequence is 12 residues long. In DNA, the CDR3 is TGTGCCAGCAGTTCCACGAGTTTGAGCTACACCTTC. Encoded protein: CASSSTSLSYTF.

As DNA, the CDR3 is TGTGCCAGCAGCCAAGAGGGGACAGGGTACGAGCAGTACTTC. Translated, it gives CASSQEGTGYEQYF. The rearrangement links TRBV14 to TRBJ2-7; 9 bases align to TRBD1. The CDR3 length is 14 residues. The ends lost 0 bases at V and 4 bases at J; junction bases unmatched: 1. Germline CDR1 and CDR2: SGHDN and FVKESK.

Regarding this clone: This sample includes further DNA sequences coding for the same CDR3. DNA of the CDR3: TGTGCCAGTAGTCCTCAGGGGTTGAACACTGAAGCTTTCTTT. Its protein product is CASSPQGLNTEAFF. The chain is built from TRBV19 and TRBJ1-1, with D perhaps TRBD1 (6 bases). Germline CDR1 reads LNHDA; CDR2 reads SQIVND (reference sequence). The CDR3 runs to 14 residues. Trimming left V 5 bases short and J 0 bases short, with 10 bases between.

The chain links TRBV3-1 (or the pseudogene TRBV3-2) to TRBJ2-7, with D perhaps matching TRBD2 (6 bases). Trimming left V 1 base short and J 2 bases short, with 18 bases between. CDR3 length: 17 amino acids. Per the germline V gene, CDR1 is LGHDT and CDR2 is YNNKEL (reference sequence). DNA of the CDR3: TGTGCCAGCAGCCAAGCCCCCGGGACTCCTTACCCCTACGAGCAGTACTTC. Residues: CASSQAPGTPYPYEQYF.

The rearrangement joins TRBV6-5 to TRBJ1-3; D uncertain. CDR1 is MNHEY, CDR2 SVGAGI, per germline. CDR3 length equals 14 residues. Trimming pared 0 bases from V and 8 bases from J, leaving 11 bases between. DNA of the CDR3: TGTGCCAGCAGTTACTCCGGGGAGGGTTACACCATATATTTT. It specifies CASSYSGEGYTIYF.

The gene calls are TRBV19 and TRBJ1-2, with a weak D call TRBD1 (6 bases). Germline values: CDR1 LNHDA, CDR2 SQIVND (reference sequence). Trimming took off 2 bases at V and 4 bases at J, with 11 bases between the two ends. This CDR3 region has 14 residues. The CDR3 sequence is CASSISGVVYGYTF. For the CDR3, the DNA is TGTGCCAGTAGTATATCAGGGGTAGTCTATGGCTACACCTTC.

Concerning this clone itself: Other DNA sequences from this sample encode an identical CDR3 as well. The chain links TRBV9 to TRBJ2-4, with D uncertain. CDR1 is SGDLS, CDR2 YYNGEE, per germline. Trimming took 0 bases from V and 1 from J, leaving 5 bases between them. There are 14 residues in the CDR3. DNA for the CDR3: TGTGCCAGCAGCGTAGGAGGTGCCAAAAACATTCAGTACTTC. Translating gives CASSVGGAKNIQYF. Supplemented by reference TRBV9 and TRBJ2-4, the full variable domain reads DSGVTQTPKHLITATGQRVTLRCSPRSGDLSVYWYQQSLDQGLQFLIQYYNGEERAKGNILERFSAQQFPDLHSELNLSSLELGDSALYFCASSVGGAKNIQYFGAGTRLSVL.

This sequence joins TRBV14 and TRBJ2-2; possible D gene TRBD2, 5 bases. V was cut by 4 bases and J by 5 bases, with 8 bases left in between. The CDR3 has 13 residues. Germline assignment: CDR1 SGHDN and CDR2 FVKESK. CDR3 DNA sequence: TGTGCCAGCAGCCCGACTATTACCGGGGAGCTGTTTTTT. It translates to CASSPTITGELFF.

This sequence joins TRBV7-9 and TRBJ2-7; possibly TRBD2 for D (5 bases). V was shortened by 8 bases and J by 5 bases, with 28 bases between the two germline ends. The CDR3 contains 17 residues. Germline lookup yields CDR1 SEHNR and CDR2 FQNEAQ (reference sequence). CDR3 protein: CASAPSSPRGHFHEQYF. CDR3 coding DNA: TGTGCCAGCGCCCCCTCAAGCCCTAGAGGGCACTTCCACGAGCAGTACTTC.

The chain joins TRBV19 to TRBJ1-3, with D possibly being TRBD1 (6 bases). Per germline, CDR1 LNHDA and CDR2 SQIVND (reference sequence). The CDR3 has 15 residues. The V and J ends lost 5 bases and 2 bases respectively, with 13 bases between them. CDR3 DNA sequence: TGTGCCAGTAGTTCCAAGGGGGTACCTGGAAACACCATATATTTT. Amino acids: CASSSKGVPGNTIYF.

V gene TRBV6-4 combines with J gene TRBJ2-5; 8 bases map to TRBD1. CDR3 length: 14 amino acids. J lost 3 bases, V lost 6 bases, and 6 bases had no gene match. The germline V gene encodes CDR1 MRHNA and CDR2 SNTAGT. CDR3 DNA: TGTGCCAGCAGCACGACAGGGGAGGAAGAGACCCAGTACTTC. It encodes CASSTTGEEETQYF.

A few counts support this clone. This sequence joins TRBV4-1 and TRBJ2-6; 7 bases map to TRBD2. Trimming took 4 bases from V and 0 from J; bases not matched to a gene: 9. This CDR3 has 18 amino acids. Per the germline V gene, CDR1 is MGHRA and CDR2 is YSYEKL. The CDR3 coding sequence is TGCGCCAGCAGCCCACGGGCGGGGGTAAGCTCTGGGGCCAACGTCCTGACTTTC. Amino acid sequence: CASSPRAGVSSGANVLTF.

The rearrangement links TRBV21-1 to TRBJ1-2; the D call TRBD1 from the table was never checked on the DNA. TRBV21-1 is listed as a pseudogene. The CDR3 totals 14 residues. The CDR3 sequence is CASSKGTARHGYTF. In DNA, the CDR3 is TGTGCCAGCAGCAAGGGGACAGCCAGACATGGCTACACCTTC.

The chain couples TRBV5-1 to TRBJ2-1, with 11 bases lining up with TRBD1. CDR1 and CDR2 (germline): SGHRS, YFSETQ. The J segment lost 4 bases and the V segment lost 2 bases, leaving 5 bases of the junction unmatched. This CDR3 contains 16 residues. CDR3 nucleotide sequence: TGCGCCAGCAGCTTATCCGGGACAGGGGGGTACAATGAGCAGTTCTTC. It is translated as CASSLSGTGGYNEQFF. Full variable domain (outside the CDR3, taken from reference TRBV5-1 and TRBJ2-1): KAGVTQTPRYLIKTRGQQVTLSCSPISGHRSVSWYQQTPGQGLQFLFEYFSETQRNKGNFPGRFSGRQFSNSRSEMNVSTLELGDSALYLCASSLSGTGGYNEQFFGPGTRLTVL.

The chain links TRBV19 to TRBJ1-5, with D maybe TRBD1 (5 bases). This CDR3 spans 13 amino acids. Germline V gene lookup returns CDR1 LNHDA and CDR2 SQIVND (reference sequence). V dropped 7 bases and J dropped 1 base, with 8 bases sitting between them. CDR3 sequence (DNA): TGTGCCAGTAAGGGGCCCAGCAATCAGCCCCAGCATTTT. Its translation is CASKGPSNQPQHF. The whole variable domain, remainder taken from reference TRBV19 and TRBJ1-5, is DGGITQSPKYLFRKEGQNVTLSCEQNLNHDAMYWYRQDPGQGLRLIYYSQIVNDFQKGDIAEGYSVSREKKESFPLTVTSAQKNPTAFYLCASKGPSNQPQHFGDGTRLSIL.

The chain employs TRBV10-3 and TRBJ2-7; no clear D. This CDR3 is built from 14 residues. CDR1 and CDR2 from the germline V gene are ENHRY and SYGVKD. V lost 7 bases, J lost 2 bases, and 15 bases lay in between. The CDR3 loop reads CAIKPSQEAYEQYF. CDR3 coding DNA: TGTGCCATCAAGCCGTCCCAGGAAGCCTACGAGCAGTACTTC.

The chain couples TRBV27 to TRBJ1-3, with 7 bases that match TRBD1. In germline, CDR1 is MNHEY, CDR2 SMNVEV (reference sequence). The CDR3 length is 15 residues. Trimming removed 6 bases from V and 0 bases from J; junction bases left unmatched: 5. The CDR3: CASRGQAISGNTIYF. In DNA, the CDR3 is TGTGCCAGCAGAGGACAGGCCATCTCTGGAAACACCATATATTTT.

This chain connects TRBV24-1 to TRBJ2-1; TRBD1 matches 10 bases. Germline lookup yields CDR1 KGHDR and CDR2 SFDVKD. V trimming: 1 base; J trimming: 3 bases; junction bases outside the gene matches: 14. The CDR3 totals 20 residues. The CDR3 nucleotides read TGTGCCACCAGTGATTTTAAGATGGGACAGGGGCTAAAAAACTACAATGAGCAGTTCTTC. Amino acids: CATSDFKMGQGLKNYNEQFF.

The chain is built from TRBV5-6 and TRBJ1-1, with TRBD1 identical over 9 bases. Germline loops: CDR1 SGHDT, CDR2 YYEEEE. Trimming took 2 bases from V and 1 from J; bases not matched to a gene: 6. The CDR3 runs to 16 residues. CDR3 coding DNA: TGTGCCAGCAGCTTCGGGACAGGGAGAACGAACACTGAAGCTTTCTTT. Protein sequence: CASSFGTGRTNTEAFF.

J is TRBJ2-3 and V is TRBV3-1 (or the pseudogene TRBV3-2); TRBD2 matches 9 bases. In germline, CDR1 is LGHDT, CDR2 YNNKEL (reference sequence). V lost 4 bases, J lost 1 base, and 9 bases stayed unmatched. The CDR3 extends over 17 amino acids. The CDR3 loop reads CASSRLGLAGGTDTQYF. The CDR3, as DNA: TGTGCCAGCAGCCGACTGGGCTTAGCGGGAGGCACAGATACGCAGTATTTT.

This rearrangement joins TRBV7-2 to TRBJ2-7; TRBD2 matches at 8 bases. The CDR3 totals 15 residues. CDR1 and CDR2 from the germline V gene are SGHTA and FQGNSA. V trimming: 5 bases; J trimming: 2 bases; junction bases outside the gene matches: 8. DNA for the CDR3: TGTGCCAGCAGCCATAGCGGGATCCTGACCTACGAGCAGTACTTC. It specifies CASSHSGILTYEQYF.

The rearrangement uses TRBV19 and TRBJ1-1; tentatively, D is TRBD1 (5 bases). V shed 3 bases and J shed 4 bases, with 9 bases lying between them. The CDR3 totals 13 residues. Germline loops: CDR1 LNHDA, CDR2 SQIVND (reference sequence). The CDR3 loop reads CASSIGGGTEAFF. The CDR3 DNA follows: TGTGCCAGTAGTATCGGGGGGGGCACTGAAGCTTTCTTT.

The chain combines TRBV6-5 with TRBJ1-1, with 12 bases lining up with TRBD1. This CDR3 region has 16 residues. Trimming cost V 4 bases and J 6 bases; bases outside gene matches: 9. Germline V gene sequence: CDR1 MNHEY, CDR2 SVGAGI. Here the CDR3 reads CASSSPLGQGASEAFF. For the CDR3, the DNA is TGTGCCAGCAGTTCTCCGCTGGGACAGGGGGCTTCTGAAGCTTTCTTT.

This chain joins TRBV30 and TRBJ1-4; D not certain. There are 13 residues in the CDR3. Trimming removed 3 bases at V and 8 bases at J, with 13 bases between. Germline V lookup: CDR1 GTSNPN, CDR2 SVGIG (reference sequence). CDR3 residues: CAWRYEVEEKLFF. CDR3 nucleotide sequence: TGTGCCTGGAGATACGAGGTAGAAGAAAAACTGTTTTTT.

This clone appeared a single time. J is TRBJ2-7 and V is TRBV2, with TRBD1 matching 7 bases. CDR1 is SNHLY and CDR2 is FYNNEI in the germline V gene. CDR3 length: 15 amino acids. V lost 6 bases to trimming and J lost 5 bases; unmatched junction nucleotides: 13. The CDR3 coding sequence is TGTGCCAGCAGATCTAAGACAGGGCCCCTAGACGAGCAGTACTTC. Translated: CASRSKTGPLDEQYF.

The chain uses TRBV5-4 and TRBJ1-4, with D possibly matching TRBD1 (6 bases). Trimming took off 1 base at V and 7 bases at J, with 11 bases between the two ends. Germline lookup yields CDR1 SGHNT and CDR2 YYREEE (reference sequence). CDR3 length: 14 amino acids. The chain's CDR3 is CASSLRGGPEKLFF. The DNA of the CDR3 is TGTGCCAGCAGCTTGAGAGGGGGACCTGAAAAACTGTTTTTT.

The chain uses TRBV6-5 and TRBJ1-2, with 8 bases aligning to TRBD1. Per the germline V gene, CDR1 is MNHEY and CDR2 is SVGAGI. J gave up 7 bases and V 5 bases, and 6 bases lay outside the gene matches. The CDR3 is 13 amino acids. CDR3 loop: CASSQDRVVGYTF. The CDR3 DNA is TGTGCCAGCAGTCAGGACAGGGTTGTTGGCTACACCTTC.

V usage is TRBV7-9 and J usage is TRBJ1-3; maybe TRBD1 (5 bases). V lost 6 bases and J 0 bases, leaving 18 bases between the germline ends. CDR3 size: 17 residues. Germline CDR1 and CDR2: SEHNR and FQNEAQ (reference sequence). The CDR3 nucleotides read TGTGCCAGCAGTCTAAGGGGAGGACAAACCTCTGGAAACACCATATATTTT. Protein: CASSLRGGQTSGNTIYF.

This clone came up a few times. V and J are TRBV7-6 and TRBJ1-1; 7 bases are shared with TRBD1. Germline CDR1 SGHVS, CDR2 FNYEAQ. Trimming at V came to 4 bases and at J to 0 bases, leaving 5 bases not matched to a gene. The CDR3 is made up of 15 amino acids. CDR3 coding DNA: TGTGCCAGCAGCTGGGGACAGACTTTGAACACTGAAGCTTTCTTT. Its protein is CASSWGQTLNTEAFF.